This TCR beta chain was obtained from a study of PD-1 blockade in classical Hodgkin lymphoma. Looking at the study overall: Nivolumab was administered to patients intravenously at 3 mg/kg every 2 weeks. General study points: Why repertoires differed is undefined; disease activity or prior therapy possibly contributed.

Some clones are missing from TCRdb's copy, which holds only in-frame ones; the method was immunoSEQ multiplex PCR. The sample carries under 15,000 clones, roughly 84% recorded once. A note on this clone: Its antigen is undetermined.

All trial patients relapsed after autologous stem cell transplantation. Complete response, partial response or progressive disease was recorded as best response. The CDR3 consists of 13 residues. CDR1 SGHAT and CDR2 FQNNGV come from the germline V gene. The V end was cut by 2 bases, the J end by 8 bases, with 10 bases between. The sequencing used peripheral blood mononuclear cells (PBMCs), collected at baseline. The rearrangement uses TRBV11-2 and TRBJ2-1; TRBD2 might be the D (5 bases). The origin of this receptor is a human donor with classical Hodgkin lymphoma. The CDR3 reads CASSLNVRDEQFF. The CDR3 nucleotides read TGTGCCAGCAGCTTAAATGTGAGGGATGAGCAGTTCTTC.